These T cell receptor beta chains were read from a single sample in a study of T cells in Graves' hyperthyroidism and ophthalmopathy. MiXCR was run by TCRdb on the multiplex PCR reads, yielding one entry per CDR3 protein. This table has 600,000 or so distinct CDR3 sequences, roughly 14% appearing once. The sample consisted of blood. These receptor sequences come from a woman aged 45-60 years with Graves' ophthalmopathy. Each CDR3 is given without its conserved first and last residue. Fields, in order: CDR3 protein, J gene, clone size, CDR3 length, V gene. Clone size appears in some rows only: once, few, many, or a class for an expanded clone.

CDR3aa: ASTSGTSDYEQY; j_gene: TRBJ2-7; abundance: few; len: 12; v_gene: TRBV6-2/TRBV6-3
CDR3aa: ASSIGRDEQY; j_gene: TRBJ2-7; abundance: few; len: 10; v_gene: TRBV19
CDR3aa: SARGEDYSNQPQH; j_gene: TRBJ1-5; abundance: .; len: 13; v_gene: TRBV20-1
CDR3aa: ASSQAGATDTQY; j_gene: TRBJ2-3; abundance: few; len: 12; v_gene: TRBV4-3
CDR3aa: ASSLLGQGGAKNIQY; j_gene: TRBJ2-4; abundance: .; len: 15; v_gene: TRBV27
CDR3aa: ASSPGSGSERETQY; j_gene: TRBJ2-5; abundance: many; len: 14; v_gene: TRBV5-1
CDR3aa: VISDSRAYT; j_gene: TRBJ1-2; abundance: .; len: 9; v_gene: TRBV10-3
CDR3aa: ASSQAGGSLNYYNEQF; j_gene: TRBJ2-1; abundance: few; len: 16; v_gene: TRBV14
CDR3aa: SATLQRGTDTQY; j_gene: TRBJ2-3; abundance: many; len: 12; v_gene: TRBV20-1
CDR3aa: ASSPETGWANQPQH; j_gene: TRBJ1-5; abundance: few; len: 14; v_gene: TRBV14
CDR3aa: ASSLEASGAYNEQF; j_gene: TRBJ2-1; abundance: many; len: 14; v_gene: TRBV7-9
CDR3aa: ASSLVGGTADLNTGELF; j_gene: TRBJ2-2; abundance: many; len: 17; v_gene: TRBV11-2
CDR3aa: ASSVGTSGTTDTQY; j_gene: TRBJ2-3; abundance: many; len: 14; v_gene: TRBV2
CDR3aa: AISESRLANTGELF; j_gene: TRBJ2-2; abundance: .; len: 14; v_gene: TRBV10-3
CDR3aa: ASSIGPYNEQF; j_gene: TRBJ2-1; abundance: few; len: 11; v_gene: TRBV19
CDR3aa: ASRQTSGTLRGEQF; j_gene: TRBJ2-1; abundance: many; len: 14; v_gene: TRBV28
CDR3aa: ASSLYLRSPFQPQH; j_gene: TRBJ1-5; abundance: many; len: 14; v_gene: TRBV7-2
CDR3aa: ASSLAVTYEAF; j_gene: TRBJ1-1; abundance: many; len: 11; v_gene: TRBV12-3/TRBV12-4
CDR3aa: SARDAGLAGVGTDTQY; j_gene: TRBJ2-3; abundance: many; len: 16; v_gene: TRBV20-1
CDR3aa: ASSIQGRSEAF; j_gene: TRBJ1-1; abundance: .; len: 11; v_gene: TRBV19
CDR3aa: ASSQVRDHYEQY; j_gene: TRBJ2-7; abundance: many; len: 12; v_gene: TRBV4-2
CDR3aa: ASNQGVVGLGTEAF; j_gene: TRBJ1-1; abundance: .; len: 14; v_gene: TRBV6-1
CDR3aa: ASSLDYGGQEAF; j_gene: TRBJ1-1; abundance: many; len: 12; v_gene: TRBV7-2
CDR3aa: SAIAVSTDTQY; j_gene: TRBJ2-3; abundance: .; len: 11; v_gene: TRBV20-1
CDR3aa: ASSLPTSGIPYNEQF; j_gene: TRBJ2-1; abundance: few; len: 15; v_gene: TRBV7-6
CDR3aa: ATSDRRGHTEAF; j_gene: TRBJ1-1; abundance: .; len: 12; v_gene: TRBV24-1
CDR3aa: ATSSPPGDPHYEQY; j_gene: TRBJ2-7; abundance: many; len: 14; v_gene: TRBV15
CDR3aa: SVESSGTGAIQY; j_gene: TRBJ2-4; abundance: few; len: 12; v_gene: TRBV29-1
CDR3aa: ASSLGQGSRTGELF; j_gene: TRBJ2-2; abundance: many; len: 14; v_gene: TRBV12-3/TRBV12-4
CDR3aa: ASSLWGSNQPQH; j_gene: TRBJ1-5; abundance: many; len: 12; v_gene: TRBV28
CDR3aa: ASSPPAGQPQH; j_gene: TRBJ1-5; abundance: many; len: 11; v_gene: TRBV18
CDR3aa: ASSPLPESQETQY; j_gene: TRBJ2-5; abundance: many; len: 13; v_gene: TRBV18
CDR3aa: ASSFLAEQF; j_gene: TRBJ2-1; abundance: many; len: 9; v_gene: TRBV27
CDR3aa: ASSHTSGRVGNEQF; j_gene: TRBJ2-1; abundance: many; len: 14; v_gene: TRBV28
CDR3aa: ASRLPGTGVYEQY; j_gene: TRBJ2-7; abundance: many; len: 13; v_gene: TRBV28
CDR3aa: ASSVELAEQF; j_gene: TRBJ2-1; abundance: few; len: 10; v_gene: TRBV9
CDR3aa: ASSGAGTGGGETQY; j_gene: TRBJ2-5; abundance: .; len: 14; v_gene: TRBV4-2
CDR3aa: ASSSQLIAGGLGYNEQF; j_gene: TRBJ2-1; abundance: many; len: 17; v_gene: TRBV7-3
CDR3aa: ASSISGRAPDTQY; j_gene: TRBJ2-3; abundance: .; len: 13; v_gene: TRBV6-1
CDR3aa: ASSFRVSQETQY; j_gene: TRBJ2-5; abundance: many; len: 12; v_gene: TRBV7-2
CDR3aa: ASSSSAGRSYEQY; j_gene: TRBJ2-7; abundance: few; len: 13; v_gene: TRBV12-3/TRBV12-4
CDR3aa: ASSLPRGTEKLF; j_gene: TRBJ1-4; abundance: many; len: 12; v_gene: TRBV7-9
CDR3aa: ASSQGQGAREQF; j_gene: TRBJ2-1; abundance: few; len: 12; v_gene: TRBV5-1
CDR3aa: ASSALRQVDNEQF; j_gene: TRBJ2-1; abundance: .; len: 13; v_gene: TRBV5-6
CDR3aa: ASRTAGSYEQY; j_gene: TRBJ2-7; abundance: few; len: 11; v_gene: TRBV28
CDR3aa: ASSFEGAGEKLF; j_gene: TRBJ1-4; abundance: .; len: 12; v_gene: TRBV27
CDR3aa: ASSPLAGGGNIQY; j_gene: TRBJ2-4; abundance: many; len: 13; v_gene: TRBV7-8
CDR3aa: ASRWTGVPNTEAF; j_gene: TRBJ1-1; abundance: .; len: 13; v_gene: TRBV6-2/TRBV6-3
CDR3aa: ASSGPSGSTDTQY; j_gene: TRBJ2-3; abundance: .; len: 13; v_gene: TRBV19
CDR3aa: ASSDTIFGKNIQY; j_gene: TRBJ2-4; abundance: .; len: 13; v_gene: TRBV6-1
CDR3aa: ASSPSVNEQF; j_gene: TRBJ2-1; abundance: many; len: 10; v_gene: TRBV11-3
CDR3aa: ASSPPSPSPETQY; j_gene: TRBJ2-5; abundance: many; len: 13; v_gene: TRBV18
CDR3aa: SVVTGTSGMGEQF; j_gene: TRBJ2-1; abundance: .; len: 13; v_gene: TRBV29-1
CDR3aa: ASSPSVGEQF; j_gene: TRBJ2-1; abundance: few; len: 10; v_gene: TRBV19
CDR3aa: ASSPRAMPEF; j_gene: TRBJ2-1; abundance: .; len: 10; v_gene: TRBV18
CDR3aa: SARRGEAF; j_gene: TRBJ1-1; abundance: many; len: 8; v_gene: TRBV20-1
CDR3aa: ASSFLRDSLSYEQY; j_gene: TRBJ2-7; abundance: many; len: 14; v_gene: TRBV5-1
CDR3aa: ASIKPGTSGSVQY; j_gene: TRBJ2-7; abundance: few; len: 13; v_gene: TRBV5-5
CDR3aa: SARDRQRGYNEQF; j_gene: TRBJ2-1; abundance: .; len: 13; v_gene: TRBV20-1